Each of the 15 T cell receptor beta chains below was sequenced from the same sample in a study of T-cell memory formation after mild COVID-19. TCRdb reanalysed the 5' RACE reads using MiXCR and keeps one entry per CDR3 protein. In the table there are 540,000 or so distinct CDR3 sequences, about a fifth of which are singletons. The material sequenced was PBMCs or a T cell subset sorted from them (not recorded which). These receptors originate from an adult woman who had mild COVID-19 (a few samples of this study predate the infection). Cell type and time point are not known.

There are a few counts of this clonotype. The V gene is TRBV11-2, the J gene TRBJ2-3; D perhaps matches TRBD2 (6 bases). In germline, CDR1 is SGHAT, CDR2 FQNNGV. Trimming removed 6 bases from V and 2 bases from J, with 18 bases in between. This CDR3 region has 16 residues. The CDR3 region is CASRGVGAGPTDTQYF. CDR3 DNA: TGTGCCAGCAGGGGGGTGGGCGCGGGGCCCACAGATACGCAGTATTTT.

The chain combines TRBV12-3 or TRBV12-4 with TRBJ2-1, with unresolved D. This CDR3 is built from 14 residues. The ends were cut back, 6 bases at V and 5 bases at J, with 14 bases in the middle. The CDR3 is CASRQRAANNEQFF. In DNA, the CDR3 is TGTGCCAGCAGGCAACGGGCCGCCAACAATGAGCAGTTCTTC.

This clonotype was counted only a few times. The DNA for the CDR3 is TGTGCCAGCAGTTTCAGTTCATCAGTCCTCCGCTCTGGAAACACCATATATTTT. Translation: CASSFSSSVLRSGNTIYF. The chain couples TRBV12-3 or TRBV12-4 to TRBJ1-3; no clear D. The CDR3 has 18 amino acids. Between the trimmed V and J ends, which lost 3 bases and 0 bases, there was a span of 18 bases.

This clonotype turned up a few times. The chain recombines TRBV5-5 with TRBJ1-2, with TRBD1 matching 8 bases. This CDR3 contains 12 residues. CDR1 is SGHKS, CDR2 YYEKEE, per germline (reference sequence). V lost 4 bases to trimming and J lost 7 bases; unmatched junction nucleotides: 3. CDR3 sequence reads: CASSQDRAGYTF. In DNA, the CDR3 is TGTGCCAGCAGCCAGGACAGGGCTGGCTACACCTTC.

The chain joins TRBV2 to TRBJ1-6; D gene unclear. V shed 6 bases and J shed 0 bases, with 12 bases lying between them. Germline loops: CDR1 SNHLY, CDR2 FYNNEI. The CDR3 totals 16 residues. CDR3 in DNA: TGTGCCAGCAGGGGTATACAGTTCTCCTATAATTCACCCCTCCACTTT. This encodes CASRGIQFSYNSPLHF.

This clonotype was counted a few times. The chain couples TRBV10-3 to TRBJ2-2; 9 nucleotides agree with TRBD2. J gave up 4 bases and V 6 bases, and 12 bases lay outside the gene matches. CDR1 ENHRY and CDR2 SYGVKD come from the germline V gene. The CDR3 has 17 residues. The CDR3 is CAIRPRGAGGSTGELFF. Here the CDR3 DNA reads TGTGCCATCAGGCCCCGCGGCGCGGGAGGGTCCACCGGGGAGCTGTTTTTT.

V gene TRBV12-3 or TRBV12-4 combines with J gene TRBJ2-3, with a tentative D call TRBD2 (5 bases). The CDR3 is made up of 16 amino acids. Trimming took off 3 bases at V and 0 bases at J, with 13 bases between the two ends. The CDR3 DNA reads as TGTGCCAGCAGTTTCTTTTCGGGGTCTAGCACAGATACGCAGTATTTT. It specifies CASSFFSGSSTDTQYF.

CDR3 nucleotide sequence: TGTGCCAGCAGCCCTATTATAGGGGCCCCCAATCAGCCCCAGCATTTT. Its translation: CASSPIIGAPNQPQHF. V gene TRBV7-8 combines with J gene TRBJ1-5; D is perhaps TRBD1 (5 bases). This CDR3 spans 16 amino acids. Germline V CDR1 and CDR2: SGHVS, FQNEAQ. V was pared by 5 bases and J by 3 bases, with 17 bases between.

The chain links TRBV6-5 to TRBJ1-6; 8 positions match TRBD1. Per the germline V gene, CDR1 is MNHEY and CDR2 is SVGAGI. The V segment lost 2 bases and the J segment 9 bases; nucleotides outside the gene matches: 9. The CDR3 runs to 16 residues. CDR3 loop: CASSYPSTGVGSPLHF. The CDR3 DNA follows: TGTGCCAGCAGTTACCCGTCGACAGGGGTTGGTTCACCCCTCCACTTT.

This clonotype was counted a few times. The V call is TRBV12-3 or TRBV12-4, the J call TRBJ2-5; 10 bases line up with TRBD2. V shed 3 bases and J 0 bases; nucleotides not matched to a gene: 10. The CDR3 has 18 residues. CDR3 protein: CASSFVSGGAWYQETQYF. DNA of the CDR3: TGTGCCAGCAGTTTCGTGAGCGGGGGGGCCTGGTACCAAGAGACCCAGTACTTC.

This clonotype was seen more than once but under ten times. V is TRBV12-3 or TRBV12-4 and J is TRBJ2-2; a possible D gene is TRBD1 (6 bases). Trimming shortened V by 4 bases and J by 1 base, and 7 bases separated the two germline ends. The CDR3 sequence is 14 residues long. CDR3 amino acids: CASSSGVNTGELFF. CDR3 nucleotides: TGTGCCAGCAGTTCAGGGGTGAACACCGGGGAGCTGTTTTTT.

The sample holds a few counts of this clonotype. The chain recombines TRBV20-1 with TRBJ2-3; the match to TRBD2 covers 9 bases. The CDR3 spans 16 residues. Germline assignment: CDR1 DFQATT and CDR2 SNEGSKA (reference sequence). With V trimmed by 0 bases and J by 4 bases, 8 bases remained unmatched. For the CDR3, the DNA is TGCAGTGCTAGAGAGAGGTCTAGCGGGACCGCAGATACGCAGTATTTT. It codes for CSARERSSGTADTQYF.

V usage is TRBV2 and J usage is TRBJ1-5, with D uncertain. Trimming removed 1 base at V and 12 bases at J, with 13 bases between. This CDR3 has 13 residues. Germline V gives CDR1 SNHLY, CDR2 FYNNEI. The CDR3 loop is CASSEESRRGQHF. The CDR3 DNA follows: TGTGCCAGCAGTGAAGAGTCCCGACGGGGCCAGCATTTT.

V usage is TRBV6-1 and J usage is TRBJ1-5; 7 bases match TRBD1. V gave up 3 bases and J gave up 0 bases; unmatched junction bases: 8. Germline CDR1 and CDR2: MNHNS and SASEGT. The CDR3 runs to 17 residues. Here the CDR3 reads CASSDRGAMYSNQPQHF. DNA of the CDR3: TGTGCCAGCAGTGACAGGGGGGCCATGTATAGCAATCAGCCCCAGCATTTT.

This rearrangement joins TRBV20-1 to TRBJ2-3; possible D gene TRBD2, 5 bases. The CDR3 consists of 15 residues. The germline V gene has CDR1 DFQATT and CDR2 SNEGSKA (reference sequence). Between the trimmed V and J ends, which lost 3 bases and 5 bases, there was a span of 18 bases. Here the CDR3 reads CSASKRSSSGDTQYF. CDR3 in DNA: TGCAGTGCTAGCAAGCGGAGCTCTTCAGGAGATACGCAGTATTTT.